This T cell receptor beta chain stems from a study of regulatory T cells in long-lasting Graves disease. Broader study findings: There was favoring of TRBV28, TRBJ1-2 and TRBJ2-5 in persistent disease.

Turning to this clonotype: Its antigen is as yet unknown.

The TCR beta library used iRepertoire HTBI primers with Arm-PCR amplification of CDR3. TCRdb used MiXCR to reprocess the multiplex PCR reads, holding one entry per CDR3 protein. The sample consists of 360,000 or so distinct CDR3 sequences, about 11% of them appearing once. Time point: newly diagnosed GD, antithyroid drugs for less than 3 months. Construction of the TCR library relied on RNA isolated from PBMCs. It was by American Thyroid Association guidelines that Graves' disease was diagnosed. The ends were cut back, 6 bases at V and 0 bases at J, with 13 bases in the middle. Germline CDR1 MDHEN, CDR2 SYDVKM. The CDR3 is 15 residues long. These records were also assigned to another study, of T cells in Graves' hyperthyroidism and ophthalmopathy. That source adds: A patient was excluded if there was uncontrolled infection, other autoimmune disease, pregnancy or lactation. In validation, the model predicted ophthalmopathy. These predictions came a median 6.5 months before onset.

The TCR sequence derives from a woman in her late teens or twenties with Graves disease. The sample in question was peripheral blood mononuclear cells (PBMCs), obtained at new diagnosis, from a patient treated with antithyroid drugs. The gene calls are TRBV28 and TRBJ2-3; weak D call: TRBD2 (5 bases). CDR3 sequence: CASREFTGSTDTQYF. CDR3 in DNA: TGTGCCAGCAGAGAATTTACGGGAAGCACAGATACGCAGTATTTT.